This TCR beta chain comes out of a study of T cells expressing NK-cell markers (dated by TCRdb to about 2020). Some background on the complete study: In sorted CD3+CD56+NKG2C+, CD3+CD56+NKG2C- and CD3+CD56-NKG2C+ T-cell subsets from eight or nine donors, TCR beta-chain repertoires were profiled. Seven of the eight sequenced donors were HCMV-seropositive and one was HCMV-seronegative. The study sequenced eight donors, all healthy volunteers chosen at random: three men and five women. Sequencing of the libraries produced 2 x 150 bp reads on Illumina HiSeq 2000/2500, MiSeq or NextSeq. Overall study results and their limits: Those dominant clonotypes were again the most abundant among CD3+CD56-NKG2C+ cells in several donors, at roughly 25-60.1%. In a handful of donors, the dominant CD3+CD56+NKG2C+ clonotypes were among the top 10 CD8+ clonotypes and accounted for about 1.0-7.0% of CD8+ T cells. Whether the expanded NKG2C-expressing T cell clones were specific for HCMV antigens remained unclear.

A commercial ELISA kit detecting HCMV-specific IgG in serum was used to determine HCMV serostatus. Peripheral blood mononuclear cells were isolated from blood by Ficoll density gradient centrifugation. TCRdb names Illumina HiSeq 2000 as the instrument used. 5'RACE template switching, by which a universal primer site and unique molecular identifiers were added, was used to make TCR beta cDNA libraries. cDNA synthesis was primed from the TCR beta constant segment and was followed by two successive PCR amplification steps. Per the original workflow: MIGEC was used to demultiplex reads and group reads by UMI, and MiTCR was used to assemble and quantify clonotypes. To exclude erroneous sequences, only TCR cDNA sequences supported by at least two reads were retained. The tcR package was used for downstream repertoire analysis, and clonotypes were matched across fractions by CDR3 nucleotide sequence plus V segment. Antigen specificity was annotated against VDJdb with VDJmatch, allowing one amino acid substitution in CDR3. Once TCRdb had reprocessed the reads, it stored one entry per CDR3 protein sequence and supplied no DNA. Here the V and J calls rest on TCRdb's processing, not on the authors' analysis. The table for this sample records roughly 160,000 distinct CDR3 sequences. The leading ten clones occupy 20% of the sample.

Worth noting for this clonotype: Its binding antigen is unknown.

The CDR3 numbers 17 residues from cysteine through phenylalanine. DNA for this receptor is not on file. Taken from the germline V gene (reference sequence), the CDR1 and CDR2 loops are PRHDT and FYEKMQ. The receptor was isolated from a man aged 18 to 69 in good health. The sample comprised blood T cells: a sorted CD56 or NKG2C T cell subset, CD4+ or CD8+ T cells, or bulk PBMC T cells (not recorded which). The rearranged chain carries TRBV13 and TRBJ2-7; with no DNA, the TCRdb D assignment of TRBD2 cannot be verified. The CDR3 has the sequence CASSPTSGQGNSYEQYF.